The 30 T cell receptor beta chains below all came from one sample that was sequenced in a study of blood T cell repertoires in COVID-19. Sequencing was performed with immunoSEQ multiplex PCR; in TCRdb, only in-frame clones are kept and a portion is missing. Of tens of thousands of clones in the sample, around 90% were seen once. Sequencing used peripheral blood. Every receptor here comes from a man aged 40-49 years with COVID-19, enrolled during active disease.

This chain joins TRBV14 and TRBJ2-7, with 8 bases lining up with TRBD2. Trimming at V came to 5 bases and at J to 5 bases, leaving 11 bases not matched to a gene. Germline V gene data show CDR1 as SGHDN and CDR2 as FVKESK. This CDR3 is built from 15 residues. The CDR3 is CASSVQPTGGDEQYF. CDR3 sequence (DNA): TGTGCCAGCAGCGTTCAACCGACCGGGGGGGACGAGCAGTACTTC. Complete variable domain (other parts from reference TRBV14 and TRBJ2-7): EAGVTQFPSHSVIEKGQTVTLRCDPISGHDNLYWYRRVMGKEIKFLLHFVKESKQDESGMPNNRFLAERTGGTYSTLKVQPAELEDSGVYFCASSVQPTGGDEQYFGPGTRLTVT.

The CDR3: CASSIGDLDTDTQYF. The CDR3 bases are TGTGCCAGTAGTATTGGGGACTTAGACACAGATACGCAGTATTTT. The V and J genes are TRBV19 and TRBJ2-3, with D maybe TRBD2 (6 bases). V was trimmed by 3 bases and J by 2 bases, leaving 12 bases between them. Germline V gene data show CDR1 as LNHDA and CDR2 as SQIVND (reference sequence). The CDR3 covers 15 residues.

The chain combines TRBV14 with TRBJ1-1, with a weak D call TRBD1 (6 bases). The CDR3 length is 17 residues. Between the trimmed V and J ends, which lost 1 base and 4 bases, there was a span of 19 bases. Germline CDR1 SGHDN, CDR2 FVKESK. CDR3 nucleotides: TGTGCCAGCAGCCAAGTGGTAAGACAGGCTCCCGCCACTGAAGCTTTCTTT. Its protein is CASSQVVRQAPATEAFF. Full variable domain (outside the CDR3, taken from reference TRBV14 and TRBJ1-1): EAGVTQFPSHSVIEKGQTVTLRCDPISGHDNLYWYRRVMGKEIKFLLHFVKESKQDESGMPNNRFLAERTGGTYSTLKVQPAELEDSGVYFCASSQVVRQAPATEAFFGQGTRLTVV.

V usage is TRBV5-5 and J usage is TRBJ2-5, with 13 bases matching TRBD2. V lost 2 bases, J lost 2 bases, and 0 bases stayed unmatched. Germline lookup yields CDR1 SGHKS and CDR2 YYEKEE (reference sequence). The CDR3 is 15 residues long. CDR3 residues: CASSLLAGGQETQYF. The CDR3 nucleotides read TGTGCCAGCAGCTTACTAGCGGGAGGGCAAGAGACCCAGTACTTC.

The rearrangement links TRBV3-1 (or the pseudogene TRBV3-2) to TRBJ2-6; D is undetermined. CDR3 length equals 12 residues. CDR1 and CDR2 from the germline V gene are LGHDT and YNNKEL (reference sequence). Trimming took off 1 base at V and 11 bases at J, with 6 bases between the two ends. CDR3 coding DNA: TGTGCCAGCAGCCAAGGGGCAGACGTCCTGACTTTC. Encoded protein: CASSQGADVLTF.

The chain links TRBV27 to TRBJ2-7; TRBD1 agrees at 8 bases. CDR3 length: 15 residues. Germline CDR1 is MNHEY and CDR2 is SMNVEV (reference sequence). The trim removed 5 bases at V and 2 bases at J, leaving 8 bases unmatched. CDR3 sequence reads: CASSVAPGQAYEQYF. As DNA, the CDR3 is TGTGCCAGCAGTGTTGCGCCGGGACAGGCCTACGAGCAGTACTTC.

This chain uses TRBV2 with TRBJ1-2, with 8 bases aligning to TRBD1. V lost 2 bases and J lost 6; bases outside the gene matches: 8. The CDR3 sequence is 15 residues long. Germline V gene lookup returns CDR1 SNHLY and CDR2 FYNNEI. The DNA of the CDR3 is TGTGCCAGCAGTGAACAATTCGGGACAGGAAATGGCTACACCTTC. Protein sequence: CASSEQFGTGNGYTF.

The chain carries TRBV18 and TRBJ2-1; 8 bases agree with TRBD2. V shed 7 bases and J 7 bases; nucleotides not matched to a gene: 15. CDR1 is KGHSH, CDR2 LQKENI, per germline. The CDR3 covers 16 residues. The CDR3 sequence: CASLTTNSGSLNEQFF. The CDR3 nucleotides read TGTGCCAGCTTAACAACGAACAGCGGGAGTTTGAATGAGCAGTTCTTC. Filled out from reference TRBV18 and TRBJ2-1, the complete variable domain reads NAGVMQNPRHLVRRRGQEARLRCSPMKGHSHVYWYRQLPEEGLKFMVYLQKENIIDESGMPKERFSAEFPKEGPSILRIQQVVRGDSAAYFCASLTTNSGSLNEQFFGPGTRLTVL.

The gene calls are TRBV12-5 and TRBJ2-7; D remains ambiguous. Trimming removed 1 base from V and 5 bases from J, with 9 bases in between. There are 13 residues in the CDR3. Germline V CDR1 and CDR2: LGHNT, FRNRAP. The CDR3, as DNA: TGTGCTAGTGGTTTGGGACTCAACAACGAGCAGTACTTC. It specifies CASGLGLNNEQYF.

The chain has TRBV27 and TRBJ2-7; TRBD1 aligns across 12 bases. V was clipped by 4 bases and J by 7 bases; unmatched bases: 8. Germline assignment: CDR1 MNHEY and CDR2 SMNVEV (reference sequence). The CDR3 is made up of 15 amino acids. CDR3 region: CASSSAGTGGGEQYF. DNA for the CDR3: TGTGCCAGCAGTTCCGCCGGGACAGGGGGCGGAGAGCAGTACTTC.

CDR3 sequence: CASTPPGKGEQYF. The CDR3, as DNA: TGTGCCAGCACCCCGCCGGGGAAGGGAGAGCAGTACTTC. The chain links TRBV7-9 to TRBJ2-7; D is perhaps TRBD2 (5 bases). This CDR3 comprises 13 residues. Trimming removed 7 bases at V and 7 bases at J, with 17 bases between. Germline lookup yields CDR1 SEHNR and CDR2 FQNEAQ (reference sequence).

The chain couples TRBV12-3 or TRBV12-4 to TRBJ2-3, with 7 bases aligning to TRBD2. The CDR3 is made up of 12 amino acids. Trimming removed 6 bases from V and 9 bases from J; junction bases left unmatched: 6. For the CDR3, the DNA is TGTGCCAGCAGCCCATGGGGGGGGACGCAGTATTTT. Amino acids: CASSPWGGTQYF.

The chain has TRBV3-1 (or the pseudogene TRBV3-2) and TRBJ2-3, with TRBD2 identical over 10 bases. Germline CDR1 and CDR2: LGHDT and YNNKEL (reference sequence). With V trimmed by 6 bases and J by 5 bases, 2 bases remained unmatched. CDR3 length: 13 amino acids. The CDR3 sequence: CASRASGRDTQYF. The CDR3 DNA is TGTGCCAGCAGGGCTAGCGGGAGAGATACGCAGTATTTT.

The rearrangement uses TRBV19 and TRBJ1-2, with no clear D. The germline V gene encodes CDR1 LNHDA and CDR2 SQIVND (reference sequence). The CDR3 length is 16 residues. Deletions cut 7 bases from V and 0 bases from J, with 18 bases between. The CDR3 reads CASNMPGIPSNYGYTF. As DNA, the CDR3 is TGTGCCAGTAACATGCCGGGTATTCCGTCTAACTATGGCTACACCTTC.

This clone was recorded only once. The genes are TRBV24-1 and TRBJ2-3; the D is unclear. This CDR3 has 13 amino acids. With 3 bases removed from V and 1 base from J, the gap between germline ends came to 4 bases. Per the germline V gene, CDR1 is KGHDR and CDR2 is SFDVKD. The CDR3 loop is CATSDPGTDTQYF. The DNA for the CDR3 is TGTGCCACCAGTGATCCTGGCACAGATACGCAGTATTTT.

The chain employs TRBV2 and TRBJ1-1; 7 nucleotides line up with TRBD1. J gave up 3 bases and V 6 bases, and 10 bases lay outside the gene matches. Germline V gene sequence: CDR1 SNHLY, CDR2 FYNNEI. This CDR3 is built from 15 residues. The CDR3 DNA reads as TGTGCCAGCAGCCAGGGGGGCTTGAGGTACACTGAAGCTTTCTTT. As protein: CASSQGGLRYTEAFF.

This clone was observed once. The genes are TRBV28 and TRBJ2-2; D is possibly TRBD1 (5 bases). This CDR3 has 15 residues. V lost 7 bases and J 4 bases, leaving 16 bases between the germline ends. The germline gives CDR1 MDHEN, CDR2 SYDVKM. CDR3 sequence reads: CASIRGLLGTGELFF. The CDR3 nucleotides read TGTGCCAGCATTAGGGGCCTCTTGGGCACCGGGGAGCTGTTTTTT.

This sequence joins TRBV6-5 and TRBJ2-7; D may be TRBD2 (5 bases). V dropped 0 bases and J dropped 7 bases, with 16 bases sitting between them. Germline values: CDR1 MNHEY, CDR2 SVGAGI. This CDR3 is 15 amino acids long. CDR3 DNA: TGTGCCAGCAGTTACTCCGGGCAGGATGAGGGAGAGCAGTACTTC. Translated, it gives CASSYSGQDEGEQYF.

This chain uses TRBV6-1 with TRBJ1-1; 11 bases agree with TRBD1. CDR1 MNHNS and CDR2 SASEGT come from the germline V gene. J gave up 0 bases and V 2 bases, and 8 bases lay outside the gene matches. This CDR3 is built from 18 residues. The CDR3 sequence: CASSEWTGGSILNTEAFF. CDR3 bases: TGTGCCAGCAGTGAATGGACAGGGGGCAGCATCTTGAACACTGAAGCTTTCTTT.

This sequence joins TRBV7-6 and TRBJ2-2; D perhaps matches TRBD1 (5 bases). The CDR3 spans 14 residues. CDR1 and CDR2 from the germline V gene are SGHVS and FNYEAQ. V shed 7 bases and J shed 3 bases, with 12 bases lying between them. The CDR3 reads CASTPARDTGELFF. For the CDR3, the DNA is TGTGCCAGCACCCCTGCCAGGGACACCGGGGAGCTGTTTTTT.

This chain joins TRBV7-8 and TRBJ1-6; maybe TRBD1 (5 bases). Germline CDR1 is SGHVS and CDR2 is FQNEAQ. V lost 5 bases to trimming and J lost 7 bases, with 15 bases between them. The CDR3 sequence is 15 residues long. CDR3 loop: CASSLQTGGNSPLHF. CDR3 DNA: TGTGCCAGCAGCCTACAAACAGGAGGGAATTCACCCCTCCACTTT. Full variable domain (remainder filled in from reference TRBV7-8 and TRBJ1-6): GAGVSQSPRYKVAKRGQDVALRCDPISGHVSLFWYQQALGQGPEFLTYFQNEAQLDKSGLPSDRFFAERPEGSVSTLKIQRTQQEDSAVYLCASSLQTGGNSPLHFGNGTRLTVT.

V and J are TRBV7-9 and TRBJ1-2; 9 positions agree with TRBD1. CDR1 and CDR2 (germline): SEHNR, FQNEAQ (reference sequence). V was pared by 3 bases and J by 7 bases, with 15 bases of the junction left unmatched. The CDR3 covers 17 residues. CDR3 amino acids: CASSFLNSGQGSTGYTF. The CDR3 DNA is TGTGCCAGCAGCTTTCTCAACTCGGGACAGGGATCTACTGGCTACACCTTC.

This clone came up once. The rearrangement links TRBV11-3 to TRBJ2-3, with 7 nucleotides matching TRBD2. CDR1 is SGHNT, CDR2 YENEEA, per germline. After removal of 5 bases from V and 2 bases from J, the junction contained 7 bases not matched to a gene. The CDR3 sequence is 15 residues long. As DNA, the CDR3 is TGTGCCAGCAGCGTACCCGGGACTACCACAGATACGCAGTATTTT. This gives the protein CASSVPGTTTDTQYF.

The genes are TRBV2 and TRBJ2-3; 10 bases fit TRBD2. J gave up 5 bases and V 3 bases, and 8 bases lay outside the gene matches. The germline CDR1 and CDR2 sequences are SNHLY and FYNNEI. The CDR3 runs 16 residues. Written as DNA, the CDR3 is TGTGCCAGCAGTGAGGATAGCGGGGGGCAGAAAGATACGCAGTATTTT. Protein: CASSEDSGGQKDTQYF.

CDR3 sequence reads: CASDADRAGYTF. As DNA, the CDR3 is TGTGCCAGCGACGCGGACAGGGCCGGCTACACCTTC. The chain recombines TRBV2 with TRBJ1-2, with TRBD1 matching over 8 bases. V shed 8 bases, J shed 8 bases, and the junction held 7 bases outside the gene matches. Germline V gene lookup returns CDR1 SNHLY and CDR2 FYNNEI. This CDR3 contains 12 residues.

In this sample, this clone turned up a few times. The chain recombines TRBV11-3 with TRBJ1-4; 8 nucleotides agree with TRBD1. The germline gives CDR1 SGHNT, CDR2 YENEEA. The J segment lost 10 bases and the V segment lost 5 bases, leaving 3 bases of the junction unmatched. The CDR3 is 12 amino acids. In DNA form, the CDR3 reads TGTGCCAGCAGCCACGACAGGGGAAAACTGTTTTTT. Amino acids: CASSHDRGKLFF.

The rearrangement links TRBV12-3 or TRBV12-4 to TRBJ2-3; 11 bases are shared with TRBD2. The CDR3 has 13 residues. The trim removed 7 bases at V and 9 bases at J, leaving 6 bases unmatched. DNA for the CDR3: TGTGCCAGCAATATACGACTAGCGGGAACGCAGTATTTT. Amino acid sequence: CASNIRLAGTQYF.

The J gene is TRBJ2-1, the V gene TRBV14; 7 bases align to TRBD2. In germline, CDR1 is SGHDN, CDR2 FVKESK. The CDR3 loop spans 15 amino acids. V was clipped by 2 bases and J by 1 base; unmatched bases: 2. CDR3 sequence: CASSQRLASYNEQFF. DNA for the CDR3: TGTGCCAGCAGCCAACGACTAGCATCCTACAATGAGCAGTTCTTC.

For the CDR3, the DNA is TGTGCCAGTAGTGGACTAAACGGGGCCGTTAGGGAAGCTTTCTTT. This codes for CASSGLNGAVREAFF. The rearrangement joins TRBV19 to TRBJ1-1; D is perhaps TRBD1 (5 bases). CDR1 is LNHDA and CDR2 is SQIVND in the germline V gene (reference sequence). This CDR3 has 15 residues. V shed 5 bases and J shed 8 bases, with 21 bases lying between them. Together with reference TRBV19 and TRBJ1-1, the CDR3 gives the full variable domain: DGGITQSPKYLFRKEGQNVTLSCEQNLNHDAMYWYRQDPGQGLRLIYYSQIVNDFQKGDIAEGYSVSREKKESFPLTVTSAQKNPTAFYLCASSGLNGAVREAFFGQGTRLTVV.

The chain combines TRBV5-6 with TRBJ1-6; the match to TRBD1 covers 9 bases. V shed 3 bases and J 9 bases; nucleotides not matched to a gene: 10. The CDR3 extends over 16 amino acids. The germline V gene encodes CDR1 SGHDT and CDR2 YYEEEE. The CDR3 loop is CASSSLVGQGASPLHF. CDR3 bases: TGTGCCAGCAGCTCCCTCGTGGGACAGGGTGCTTCACCCCTCCACTTT.